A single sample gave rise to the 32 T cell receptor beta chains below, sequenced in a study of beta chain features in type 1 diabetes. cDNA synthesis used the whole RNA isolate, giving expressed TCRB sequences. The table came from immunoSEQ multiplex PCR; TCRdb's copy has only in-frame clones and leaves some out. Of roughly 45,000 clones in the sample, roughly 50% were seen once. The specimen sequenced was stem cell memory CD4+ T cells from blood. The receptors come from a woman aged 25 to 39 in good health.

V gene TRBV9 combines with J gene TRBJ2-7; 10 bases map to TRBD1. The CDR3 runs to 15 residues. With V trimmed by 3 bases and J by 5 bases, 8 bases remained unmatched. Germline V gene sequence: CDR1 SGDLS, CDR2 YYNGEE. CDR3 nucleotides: TGTGCCAGCAGCGCCAGGGGACAGGGGATCAACGAGCAGTACTTC. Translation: CASSARGQGINEQYF.

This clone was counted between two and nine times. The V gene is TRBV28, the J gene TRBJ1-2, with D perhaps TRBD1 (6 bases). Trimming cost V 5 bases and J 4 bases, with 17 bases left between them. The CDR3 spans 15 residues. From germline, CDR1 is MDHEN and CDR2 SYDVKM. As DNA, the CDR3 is TGTGCCAGCAGTCCGGGGGGTGCAGGGGCCTATGGCTACACCTTC. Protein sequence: CASSPGGAGAYGYTF.

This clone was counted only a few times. The CDR3 protein is CASSSNVGLAAGELFF. The CDR3, as DNA: TGTGCCAGCAGCTCCAACGTGGGACTAGCTGCCGGGGAGCTGTTTTTT. The J gene is TRBJ2-2, the V gene TRBV7-2; 9 positions agree with TRBD2. Germline V gene data show CDR1 as SGHTA and CDR2 as FQGNSA. The CDR3 runs to 16 residues. With V trimmed by 4 bases and J by 6 bases, 9 bases remained unmatched.

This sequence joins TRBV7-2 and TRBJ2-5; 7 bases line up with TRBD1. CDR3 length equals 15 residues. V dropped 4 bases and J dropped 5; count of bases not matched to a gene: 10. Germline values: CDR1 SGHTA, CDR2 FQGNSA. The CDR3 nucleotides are TGTGCCAGCAGCTCCAACAGGGGACGGGCGGAGACCCAGTACTTC. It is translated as CASSSNRGRAETQYF.

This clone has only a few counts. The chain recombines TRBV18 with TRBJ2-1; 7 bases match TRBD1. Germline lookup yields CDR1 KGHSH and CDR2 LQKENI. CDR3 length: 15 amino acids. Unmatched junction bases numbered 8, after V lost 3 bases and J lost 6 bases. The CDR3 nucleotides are TGTGCCAGCTCACCGGGACAGAAAATTACCAATGAGCAGTTCTTC. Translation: CASSPGQKITNEQFF.

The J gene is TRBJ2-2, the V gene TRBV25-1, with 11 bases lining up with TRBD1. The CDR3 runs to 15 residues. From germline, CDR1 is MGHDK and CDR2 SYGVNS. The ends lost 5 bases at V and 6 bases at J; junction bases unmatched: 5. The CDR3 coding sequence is TGTGCCAGCAGTAGGACAGGGGGCAGCGCCGGGGAGCTGTTTTTT. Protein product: CASSRTGGSAGELFF.

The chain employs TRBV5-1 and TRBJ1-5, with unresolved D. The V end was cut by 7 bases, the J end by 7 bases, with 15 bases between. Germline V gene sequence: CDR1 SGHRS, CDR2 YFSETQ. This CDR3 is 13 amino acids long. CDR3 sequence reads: CASLPEGMQPQHF. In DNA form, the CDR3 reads TGCGCCAGCCTGCCCGAGGGTATGCAGCCCCAGCATTTT.

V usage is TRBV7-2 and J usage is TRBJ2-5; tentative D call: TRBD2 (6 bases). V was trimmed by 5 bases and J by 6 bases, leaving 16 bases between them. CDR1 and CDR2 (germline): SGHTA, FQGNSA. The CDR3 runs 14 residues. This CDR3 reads CASSPWTGRQTQYF. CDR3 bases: TGTGCCAGCAGCCCTTGGACTGGGAGGCAGACCCAGTACTTC.

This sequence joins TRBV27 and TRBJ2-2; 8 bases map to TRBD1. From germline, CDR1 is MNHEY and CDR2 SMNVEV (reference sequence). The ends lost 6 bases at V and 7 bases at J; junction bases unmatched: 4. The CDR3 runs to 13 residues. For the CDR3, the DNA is TGTGCCAGCAGGGACAGGGTGGGCGGGGAGCTGTTTTTT. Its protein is CASRDRVGGELFF.

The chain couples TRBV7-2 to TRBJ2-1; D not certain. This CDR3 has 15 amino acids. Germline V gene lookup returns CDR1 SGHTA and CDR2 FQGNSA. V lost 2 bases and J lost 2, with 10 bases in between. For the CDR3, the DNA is TGTGCCAGCAGCTTACGGCTAGACCCCTACAATGAGCAGTTCTTC. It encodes CASSLRLDPYNEQFF.

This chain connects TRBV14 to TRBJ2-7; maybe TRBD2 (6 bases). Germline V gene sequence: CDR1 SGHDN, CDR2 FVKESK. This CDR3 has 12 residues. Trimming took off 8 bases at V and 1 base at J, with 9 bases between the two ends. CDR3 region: CASHLASYEQYF. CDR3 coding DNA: TGTGCCAGCCATCTAGCGTCCTACGAGCAGTACTTC.

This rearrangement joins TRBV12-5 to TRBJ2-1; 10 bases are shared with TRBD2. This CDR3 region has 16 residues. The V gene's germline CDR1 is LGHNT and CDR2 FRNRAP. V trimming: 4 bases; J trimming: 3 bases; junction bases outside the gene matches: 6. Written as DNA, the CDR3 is TGTGCTAGTGGTTCGGGACTAGCGCTTAACTACAATGAGCAGTTCTTC. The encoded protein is CASGSGLALNYNEQFF.

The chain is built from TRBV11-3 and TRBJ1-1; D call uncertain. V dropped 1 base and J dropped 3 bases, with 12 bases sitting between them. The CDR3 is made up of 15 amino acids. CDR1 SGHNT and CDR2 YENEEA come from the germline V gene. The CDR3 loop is CASSLGHSGDTEAFF. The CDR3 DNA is TGTGCCAGCAGCTTAGGACATTCAGGCGACACTGAAGCTTTCTTT.

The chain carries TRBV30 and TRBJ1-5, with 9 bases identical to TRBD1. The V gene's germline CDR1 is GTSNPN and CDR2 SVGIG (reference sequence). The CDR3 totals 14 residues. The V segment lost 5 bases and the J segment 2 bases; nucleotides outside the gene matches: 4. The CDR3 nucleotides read TGTGCCTGGGGACAGGGGAACGGCAATCAGCCCCAGCATTTT. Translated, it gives CAWGQGNGNQPQHF. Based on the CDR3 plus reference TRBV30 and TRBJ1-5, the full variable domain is SQTIHQWPATLVQPVGSPLSLECTVEGTSNPNLYWYRQAAGRGLQLLFYSVGIGQISSEVPQNLSASRPQDRQFILSSKKLLLSDSGFYLCAWGQGNGNQPQHFGDGTRLSIL.

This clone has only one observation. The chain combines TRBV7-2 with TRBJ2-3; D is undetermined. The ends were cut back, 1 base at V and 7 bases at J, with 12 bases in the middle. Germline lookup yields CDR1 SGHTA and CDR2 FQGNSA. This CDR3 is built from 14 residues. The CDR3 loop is CASSLGALSNTQYF. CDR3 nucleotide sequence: TGTGCCAGCAGCTTAGGGGCCCTATCGAATACGCAGTATTTT.

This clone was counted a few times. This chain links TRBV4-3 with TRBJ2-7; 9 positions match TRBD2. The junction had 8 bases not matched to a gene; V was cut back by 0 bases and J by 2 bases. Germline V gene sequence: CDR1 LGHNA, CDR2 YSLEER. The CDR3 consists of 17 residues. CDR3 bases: TGCGCCAGCAGCCAAGAGGTTGCGGGAGGGCCCGCCTACGAGCAGTACTTC. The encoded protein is CASSQEVAGGPAYEQYF.

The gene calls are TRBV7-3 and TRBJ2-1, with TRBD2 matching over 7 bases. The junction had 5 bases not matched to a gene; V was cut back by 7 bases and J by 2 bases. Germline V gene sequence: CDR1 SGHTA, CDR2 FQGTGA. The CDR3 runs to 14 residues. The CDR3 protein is CASNEAGTYNEQFF. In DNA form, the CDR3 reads TGTGCCAGCAACGAAGCGGGAACCTACAATGAGCAGTTCTTC.

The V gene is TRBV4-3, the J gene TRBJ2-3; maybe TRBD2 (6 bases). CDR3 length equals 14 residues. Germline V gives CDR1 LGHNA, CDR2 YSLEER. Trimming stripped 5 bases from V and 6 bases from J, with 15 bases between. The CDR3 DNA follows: TGCGCCAGCAGCTCTCAGGGACTCCACGATACGCAGTATTTT. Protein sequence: CASSSQGLHDTQYF.

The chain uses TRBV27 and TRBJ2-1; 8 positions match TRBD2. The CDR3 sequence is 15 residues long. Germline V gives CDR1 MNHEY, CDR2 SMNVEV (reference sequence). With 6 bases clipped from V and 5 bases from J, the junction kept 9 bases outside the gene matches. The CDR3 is CASRKSGTRDNEQFF. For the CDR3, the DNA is TGTGCCAGCAGAAAGAGCGGGACTAGGGACAATGAGCAGTTCTTC.

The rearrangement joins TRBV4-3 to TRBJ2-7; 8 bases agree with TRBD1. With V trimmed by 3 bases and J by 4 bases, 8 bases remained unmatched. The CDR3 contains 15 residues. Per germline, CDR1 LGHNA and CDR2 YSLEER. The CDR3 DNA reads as TGCGCCAGCAGCCACCAATCAGGGGGCCCATACGAGCAGTACTTC. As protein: CASSHQSGGPYEQYF.

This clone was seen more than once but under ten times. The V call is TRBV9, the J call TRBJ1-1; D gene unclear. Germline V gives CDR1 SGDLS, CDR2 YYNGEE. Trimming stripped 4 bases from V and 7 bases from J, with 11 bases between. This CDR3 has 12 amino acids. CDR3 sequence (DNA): TGTGCCAGCAGCCAAAGTGGTAGTGAAGCTTTCTTT. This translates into CASSQSGSEAFF.

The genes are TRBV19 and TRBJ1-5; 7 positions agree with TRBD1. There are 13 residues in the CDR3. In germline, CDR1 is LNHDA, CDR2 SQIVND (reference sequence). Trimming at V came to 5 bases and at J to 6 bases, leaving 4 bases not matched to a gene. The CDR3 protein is CASSATGTQPQHF. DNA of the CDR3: TGTGCCAGTAGTGCGACAGGGACTCAGCCCCAGCATTTT.

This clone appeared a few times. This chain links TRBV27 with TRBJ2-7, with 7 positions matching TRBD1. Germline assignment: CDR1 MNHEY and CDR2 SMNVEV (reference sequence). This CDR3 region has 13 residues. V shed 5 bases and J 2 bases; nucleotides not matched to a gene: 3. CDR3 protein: CASSRTGTYEQYF. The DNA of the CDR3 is TGTGCCAGCAGTAGGACAGGAACCTACGAGCAGTACTTC.

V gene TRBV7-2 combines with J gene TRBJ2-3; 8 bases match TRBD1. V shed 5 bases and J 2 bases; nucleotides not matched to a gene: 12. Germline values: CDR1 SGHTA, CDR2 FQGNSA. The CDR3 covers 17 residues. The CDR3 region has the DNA TGTGCCAGCAGCCTTGCCGGCCGGGACAGGCCCACAGATACGCAGTATTTT. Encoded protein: CASSLAGRDRPTDTQYF.

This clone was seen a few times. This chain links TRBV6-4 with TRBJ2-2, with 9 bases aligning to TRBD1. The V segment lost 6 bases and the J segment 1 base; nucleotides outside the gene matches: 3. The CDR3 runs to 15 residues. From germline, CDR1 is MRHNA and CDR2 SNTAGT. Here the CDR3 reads CASRQGAENTGELFF. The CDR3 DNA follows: TGTGCCAGCAGACAGGGGGCGGAGAACACCGGGGAGCTGTTTTTT.

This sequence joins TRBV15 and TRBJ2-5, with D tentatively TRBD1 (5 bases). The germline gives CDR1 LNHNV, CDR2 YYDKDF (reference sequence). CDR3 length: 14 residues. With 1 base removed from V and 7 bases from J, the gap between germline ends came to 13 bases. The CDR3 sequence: CATSRVQGAWTQYF. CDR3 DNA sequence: TGTGCCACCAGCAGAGTCCAGGGCGCTTGGACCCAGTACTTC.

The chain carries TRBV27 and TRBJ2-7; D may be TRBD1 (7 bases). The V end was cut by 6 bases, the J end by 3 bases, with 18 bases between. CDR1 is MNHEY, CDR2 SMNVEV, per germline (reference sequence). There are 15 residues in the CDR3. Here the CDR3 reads CASSPRQGGRYEQYF. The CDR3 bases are TGTGCCAGCAGCCCCCGACAGGGAGGACGCTACGAGCAGTACTTC.

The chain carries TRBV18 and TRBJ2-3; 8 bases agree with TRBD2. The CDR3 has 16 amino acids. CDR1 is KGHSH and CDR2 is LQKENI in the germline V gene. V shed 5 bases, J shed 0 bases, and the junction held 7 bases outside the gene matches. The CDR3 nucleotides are TGTGCCAGCTCAGCTCGGACGGGAGGGAGCACAGATACGCAGTATTTT. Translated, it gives CASSARTGGSTDTQYF.

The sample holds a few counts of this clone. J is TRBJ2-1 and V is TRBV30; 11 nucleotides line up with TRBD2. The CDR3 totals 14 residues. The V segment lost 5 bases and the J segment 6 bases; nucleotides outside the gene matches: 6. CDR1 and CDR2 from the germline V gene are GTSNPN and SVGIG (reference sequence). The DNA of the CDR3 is TGTGCCTGGCATAGTAGCGGGAGGGCCAATGAGCAGTTCTTC. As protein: CAWHSSGRANEQFF.

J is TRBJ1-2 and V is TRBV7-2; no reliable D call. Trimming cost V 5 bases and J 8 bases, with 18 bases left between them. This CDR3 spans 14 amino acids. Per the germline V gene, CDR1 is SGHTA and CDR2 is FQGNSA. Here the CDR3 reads CASSPREPQEGYTF. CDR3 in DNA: TGTGCCAGCAGCCCACGGGAACCCCAGGAGGGCTACACCTTC.

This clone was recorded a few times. The CDR3: CASRRRGNEQFF. The CDR3 bases are TGTGCCAGCAGGCGACGAGGCAATGAGCAGTTCTTC. The J gene is TRBJ2-1, the V gene TRBV11-2; D gene uncertain. The CDR3 is 12 amino acids. Trimming pared 6 bases from V and 6 bases from J, leaving 9 bases between. The V gene's germline CDR1 is SGHAT and CDR2 FQNNGV.

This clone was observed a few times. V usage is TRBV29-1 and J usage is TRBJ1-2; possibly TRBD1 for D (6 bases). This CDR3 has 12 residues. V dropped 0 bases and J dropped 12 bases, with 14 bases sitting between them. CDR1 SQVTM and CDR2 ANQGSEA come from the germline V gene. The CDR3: CSVEEWGGIHTF. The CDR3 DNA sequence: TGCAGCGTTGAAGAATGGGGGGGCATCCACACCTTC.